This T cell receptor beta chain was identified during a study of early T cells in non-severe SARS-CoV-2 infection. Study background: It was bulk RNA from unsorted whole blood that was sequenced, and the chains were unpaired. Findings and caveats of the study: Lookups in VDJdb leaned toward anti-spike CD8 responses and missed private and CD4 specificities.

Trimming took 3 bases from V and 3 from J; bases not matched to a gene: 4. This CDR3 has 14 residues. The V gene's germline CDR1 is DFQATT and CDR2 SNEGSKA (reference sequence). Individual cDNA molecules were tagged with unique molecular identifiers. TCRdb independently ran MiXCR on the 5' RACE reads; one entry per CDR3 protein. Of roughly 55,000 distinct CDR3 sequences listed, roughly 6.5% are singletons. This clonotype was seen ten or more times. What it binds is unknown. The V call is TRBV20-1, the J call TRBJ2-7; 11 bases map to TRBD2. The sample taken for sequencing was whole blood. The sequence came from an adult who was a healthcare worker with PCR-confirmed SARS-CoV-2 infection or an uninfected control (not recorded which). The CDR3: CSASLAGGIYEQYF. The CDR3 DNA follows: TGCAGTGCTAGTCTAGCGGGGGGAATCTACGAGCAGTACTTC.